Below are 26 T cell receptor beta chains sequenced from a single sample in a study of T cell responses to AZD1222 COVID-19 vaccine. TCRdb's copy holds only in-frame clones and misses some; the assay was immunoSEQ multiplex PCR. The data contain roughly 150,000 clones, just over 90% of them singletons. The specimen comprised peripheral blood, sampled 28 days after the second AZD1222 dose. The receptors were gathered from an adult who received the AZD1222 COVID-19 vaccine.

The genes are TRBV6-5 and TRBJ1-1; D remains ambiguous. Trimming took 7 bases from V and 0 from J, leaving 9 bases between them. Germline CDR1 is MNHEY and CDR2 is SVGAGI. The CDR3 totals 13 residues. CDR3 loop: CASIRVMNTEAFF. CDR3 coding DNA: TGTGCCAGCATAAGGGTGATGAACACTGAAGCTTTCTTT.

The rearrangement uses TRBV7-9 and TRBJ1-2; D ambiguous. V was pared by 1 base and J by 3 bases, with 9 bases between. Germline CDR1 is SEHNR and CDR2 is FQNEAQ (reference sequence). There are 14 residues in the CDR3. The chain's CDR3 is CASSLDGSHYGYTF. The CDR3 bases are TGTGCCAGCAGCTTAGACGGCTCCCACTATGGCTACACCTTC.

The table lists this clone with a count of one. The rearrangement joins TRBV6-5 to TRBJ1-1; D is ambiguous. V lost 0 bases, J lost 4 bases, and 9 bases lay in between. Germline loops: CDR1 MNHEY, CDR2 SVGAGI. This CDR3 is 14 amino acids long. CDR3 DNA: TGTGCCAGCAGTTACTCCCGGGGTAGCACTGAAGCTTTCTTT. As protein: CASSYSRGSTEAFF.

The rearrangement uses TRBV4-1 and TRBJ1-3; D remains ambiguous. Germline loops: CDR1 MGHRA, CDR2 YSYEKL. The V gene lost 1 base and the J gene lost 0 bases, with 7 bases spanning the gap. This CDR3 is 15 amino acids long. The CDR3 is CASSQVGISGNTIYF. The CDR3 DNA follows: TGCGCCAGCAGCCAAGTTGGGATCTCTGGAAACACCATATATTTT.

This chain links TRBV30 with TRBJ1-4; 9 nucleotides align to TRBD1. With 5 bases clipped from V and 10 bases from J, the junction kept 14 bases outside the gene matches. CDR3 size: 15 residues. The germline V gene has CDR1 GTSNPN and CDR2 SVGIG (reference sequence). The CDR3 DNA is TGTGCCTGGGAGGGGACAGGGATCCTCTTCGGAAAACTGTTTTTT. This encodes CAWEGTGILFGKLFF. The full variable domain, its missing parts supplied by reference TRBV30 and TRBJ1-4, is SQTIHQWPATLVQPVGSPLSLECTVEGTSNPNLYWYRQAAGRGLQLLFYSVGIGQISSEVPQNLSASRPQDRQFILSSKKLLLSDSGFYLCAWEGTGILFGKLFFGSGTQLSVL.

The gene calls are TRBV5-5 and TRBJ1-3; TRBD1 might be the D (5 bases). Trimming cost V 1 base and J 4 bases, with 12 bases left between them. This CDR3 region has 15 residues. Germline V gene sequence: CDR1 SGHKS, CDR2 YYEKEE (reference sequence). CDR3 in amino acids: CASSLWGVRGNTIYF. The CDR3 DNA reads TGTGCCAGCAGCTTGTGGGGGGTCCGAGGAAACACCATATATTTT.

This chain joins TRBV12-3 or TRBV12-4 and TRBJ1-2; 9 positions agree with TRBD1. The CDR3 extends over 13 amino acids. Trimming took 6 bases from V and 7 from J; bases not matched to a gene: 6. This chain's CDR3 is CASRPGQGSGYTF. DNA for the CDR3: TGTGCCAGCAGGCCGGGACAGGGCTCTGGCTACACCTTC.

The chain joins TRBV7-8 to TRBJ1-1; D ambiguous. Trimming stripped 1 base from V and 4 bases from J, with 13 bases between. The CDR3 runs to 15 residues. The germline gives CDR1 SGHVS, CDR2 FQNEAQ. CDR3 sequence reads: CASSLGPPVSTEAFF. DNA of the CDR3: TGTGCCAGCAGCTTAGGGCCCCCCGTGAGCACTGAAGCTTTCTTT.

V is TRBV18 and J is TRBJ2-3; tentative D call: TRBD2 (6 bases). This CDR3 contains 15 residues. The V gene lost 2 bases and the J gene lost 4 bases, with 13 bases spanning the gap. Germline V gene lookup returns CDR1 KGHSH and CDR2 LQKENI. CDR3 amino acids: CASSPSQAGPDTQYF. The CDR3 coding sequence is TGTGCCAGCTCACCATCCCAGGCGGGGCCAGATACGCAGTATTTT.

The CDR3 nucleotides read TGCGCCAGCAGCCAAAGGGGAGGGCTAGCGGGGGAGAACACCGGGGAGCTGTTTTTT. Translating it yields CASSQRGGLAGENTGELFF. The chain combines TRBV4-1 with TRBJ2-2; 10 positions agree with TRBD2. This CDR3 spans 19 amino acids. Germline-derived CDR1 and CDR2 are MGHRA and YSYEKL. V gave up 2 bases and J gave up 1 base; unmatched junction bases: 10.

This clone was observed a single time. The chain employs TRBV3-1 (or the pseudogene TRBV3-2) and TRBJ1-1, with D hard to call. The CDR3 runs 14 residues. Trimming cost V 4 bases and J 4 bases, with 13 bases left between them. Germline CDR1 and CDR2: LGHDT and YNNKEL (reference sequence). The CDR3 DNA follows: TGTGCCAGCAGCCCCCGAGGTATGGTCACTGAAGCTTTCTTT. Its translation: CASSPRGMVTEAFF.

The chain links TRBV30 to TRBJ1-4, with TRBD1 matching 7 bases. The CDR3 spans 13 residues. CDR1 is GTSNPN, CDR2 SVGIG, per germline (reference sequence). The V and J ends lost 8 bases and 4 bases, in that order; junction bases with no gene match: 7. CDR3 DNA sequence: TGTGCCGGTATGACAGGGAATAATGAAAAACTGTTTTTT. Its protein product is CAGMTGNNEKLFF.

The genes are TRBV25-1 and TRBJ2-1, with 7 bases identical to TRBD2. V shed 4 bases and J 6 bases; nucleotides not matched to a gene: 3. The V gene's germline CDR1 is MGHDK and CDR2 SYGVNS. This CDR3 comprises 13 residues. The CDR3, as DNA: TGTGCCAGCAGTGCCGGCGGGGGCAATGAGCAGTTCTTC. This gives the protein CASSAGGGNEQFF. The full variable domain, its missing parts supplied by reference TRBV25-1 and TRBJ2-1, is EADIYQTPRYLVIGTGKKITLECSQTMGHDKMYWYQQDPGMELHLIHYSYGVNSTEKGDLSSESTVSRIRTEHFPLTLESARPSHTSQYLCASSAGGGNEQFFGPGTRLTVL.

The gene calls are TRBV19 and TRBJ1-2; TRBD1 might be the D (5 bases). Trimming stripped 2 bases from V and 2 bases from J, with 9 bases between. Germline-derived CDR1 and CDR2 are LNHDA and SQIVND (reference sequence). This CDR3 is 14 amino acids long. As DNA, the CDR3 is TGTGCCAGTAGTATAATCCAGGGAAACTATGGCTACACCTTC. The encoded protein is CASSIIQGNYGYTF.

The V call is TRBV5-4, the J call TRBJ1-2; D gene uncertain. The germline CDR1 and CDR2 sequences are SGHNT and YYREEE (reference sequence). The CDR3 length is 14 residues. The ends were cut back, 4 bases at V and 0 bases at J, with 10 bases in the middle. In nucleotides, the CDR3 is TGTGCCAGCAGCCCCTGGGCCTCTAACTATGGCTACACCTTC. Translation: CASSPWASNYGYTF.

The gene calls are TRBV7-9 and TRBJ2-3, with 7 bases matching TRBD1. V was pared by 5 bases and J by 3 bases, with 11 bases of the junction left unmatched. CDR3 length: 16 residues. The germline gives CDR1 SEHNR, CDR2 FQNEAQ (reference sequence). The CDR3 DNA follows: TGTGCCAGCAGCCCGCCCTCGACAGGGATAACAGATACGCAGTATTTT. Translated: CASSPPSTGITDTQYF.

The CDR3 sequence is CASSYNYRVYEQYF. The DNA for the CDR3 is TGTGCCAGCAGTTACAATTACAGGGTCTACGAGCAGTACTTC. The rearrangement joins TRBV6-5 to TRBJ2-7, with a possible D match to TRBD1 (6 bases). Trimming took 2 bases from V and 3 from J, leaving 11 bases between them. Germline V gene sequence: CDR1 MNHEY, CDR2 SVGAGI. The CDR3 is 14 amino acids.

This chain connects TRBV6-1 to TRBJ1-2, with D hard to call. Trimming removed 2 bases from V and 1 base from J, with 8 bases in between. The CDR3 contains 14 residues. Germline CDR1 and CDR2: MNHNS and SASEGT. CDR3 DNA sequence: TGTGCCAGCAGTGAACTGGGATTTAACTATGGCTACACCTTC. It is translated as CASSELGFNYGYTF.

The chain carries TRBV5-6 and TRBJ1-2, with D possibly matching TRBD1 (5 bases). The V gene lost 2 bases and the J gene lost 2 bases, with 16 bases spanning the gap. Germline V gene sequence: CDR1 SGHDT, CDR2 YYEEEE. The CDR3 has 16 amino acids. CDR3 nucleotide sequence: TGTGCCAGCAGCTTTATAATGCAGGGACTAAACTATGGCTACACCTTC. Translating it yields CASSFIMQGLNYGYTF. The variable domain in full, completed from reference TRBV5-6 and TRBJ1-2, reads DAGVTQSPTHLIKTRGQQVTLRCSPKSGHDTVSWYQQALGQGPQFIFQYYEEEERQRGNFPDRFSGHQFPNYSSELNVNALLLGDSALYLCASSFIMQGLNYGYTFGSGTRLTVV.

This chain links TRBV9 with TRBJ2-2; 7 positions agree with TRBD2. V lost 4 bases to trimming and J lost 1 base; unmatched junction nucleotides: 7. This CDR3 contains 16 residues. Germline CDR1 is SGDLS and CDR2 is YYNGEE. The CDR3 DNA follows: TGTGCCAGCAGCTTGGAGCGGGGAATGAACACCGGGGAGCTGTTTTTT. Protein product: CASSLERGMNTGELFF.

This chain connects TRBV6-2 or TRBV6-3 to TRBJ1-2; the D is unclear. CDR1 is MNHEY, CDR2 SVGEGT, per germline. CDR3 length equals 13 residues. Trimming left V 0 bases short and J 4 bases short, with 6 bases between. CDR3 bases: TGTGCCAGCAGTTACTCGGCAGTCTATGGCTACACCTTC. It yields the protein CASSYSAVYGYTF.

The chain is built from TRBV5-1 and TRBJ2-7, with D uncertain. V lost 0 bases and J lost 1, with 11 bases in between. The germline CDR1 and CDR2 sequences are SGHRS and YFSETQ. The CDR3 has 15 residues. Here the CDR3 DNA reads TGCGCCAGCAGCTTGGAATCAGGTCCGTCCTACGAGCAGTACTTC. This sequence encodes CASSLESGPSYEQYF. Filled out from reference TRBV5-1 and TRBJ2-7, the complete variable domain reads KAGVTQTPRYLIKTRGQQVTLSCSPISGHRSVSWYQQTPGQGLQFLFEYFSETQRNKGNFPGRFSGRQFSNSRSEMNVSTLELGDSALYLCASSLESGPSYEQYFGPGTRLTVT.

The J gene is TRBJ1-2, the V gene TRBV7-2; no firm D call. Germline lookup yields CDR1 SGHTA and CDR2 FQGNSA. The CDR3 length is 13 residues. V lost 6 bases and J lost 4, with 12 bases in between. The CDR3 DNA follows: TGTGCCAGCAGTTTTGACGGTTCCTATGGCTACACCTTC. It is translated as CASSFDGSYGYTF.

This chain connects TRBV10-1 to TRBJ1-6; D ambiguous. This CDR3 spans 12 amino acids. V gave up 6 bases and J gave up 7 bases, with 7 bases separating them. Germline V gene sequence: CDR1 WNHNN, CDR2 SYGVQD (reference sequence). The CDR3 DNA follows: TGCGCCAGCAGGCAGGTGAATTCACCCCTCCACTTT. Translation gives CASRQVNSPLHF.

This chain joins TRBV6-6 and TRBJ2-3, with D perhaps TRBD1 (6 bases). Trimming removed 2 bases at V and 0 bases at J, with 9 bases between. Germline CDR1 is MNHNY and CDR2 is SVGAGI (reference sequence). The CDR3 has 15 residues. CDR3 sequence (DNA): TGTGCCAGCAGTTACGCCAGGGGTAGCACAGATACGCAGTATTTT. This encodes CASSYARGSTDTQYF.

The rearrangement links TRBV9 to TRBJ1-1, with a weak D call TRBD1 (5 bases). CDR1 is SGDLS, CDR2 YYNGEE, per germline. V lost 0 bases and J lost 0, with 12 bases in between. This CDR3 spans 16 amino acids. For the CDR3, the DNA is TGTGCCAGCAGCGTAGACCCCCAGACAGTGAACACTGAAGCTTTCTTT. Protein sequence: CASSVDPQTVNTEAFF. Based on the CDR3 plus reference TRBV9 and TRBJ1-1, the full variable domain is DSGVTQTPKHLITATGQRVTLRCSPRSGDLSVYWYQQSLDQGLQFLIQYYNGEERAKGNILERFSAQQFPDLHSELNLSSLELGDSALYFCASSVDPQTVNTEAFFGQGTRLTVV.